This passage covers 7 T cell receptor beta chains from one sample sequenced in a study of patients and donors after allogeneic stem cell transplantation. TCRdb redid the calling of the RT-PCR reads with MiXCR, one entry per CDR3 protein. Of some 880,000 distinct CDR3 sequences listed, 15% to 20% were seen once; the top ten hold 5% to 6.5%. Sequencing was performed on blood, either unsorted or a sorted T cell fraction (not recorded which). Receptor source: a human donor who was either an allogeneic HSCT recipient or a stem cell or donor lymphocyte infusion donor (not recorded which). It is not recorded whose cells these are; they may come from a transplant donor.

The chain employs TRBV2 and TRBJ2-5; D unclear. The germline V gene encodes CDR1 SNHLY and CDR2 FYNNEI. The V gene lost 4 bases and the J gene lost 3 bases, with 9 bases spanning the gap. The CDR3 runs to 13 residues. CDR3 in DNA: TGTGCCAGCAGTGTGGGCAGAAAAGAGACCCAGTACTTC. This sequence encodes CASSVGRKETQYF.

This chain joins TRBV9 and TRBJ2-3, with D maybe TRBD2 (6 bases). The CDR3 contains 17 residues. V was cut by 3 bases and J by 0 bases, with 17 bases left in between. Germline lookup yields CDR1 SGDLS and CDR2 YYNGEE. CDR3: CASSDPGLRTSTDTQYF. CDR3 nucleotides: TGTGCCAGCAGCGACCCGGGACTCCGGACTAGCACAGATACGCAGTATTTT.

J is TRBJ1-2 and V is TRBV6-4, with TRBD1 matching 7 bases. Germline V gene sequence: CDR1 MRHNA, CDR2 SNTAGT. V shed 6 bases and J 5 bases; nucleotides not matched to a gene: 15. The CDR3 is made up of 16 amino acids. The CDR3 coding sequence is TGTGCCAGCAGCCTTTGGGGGGACAGCGGTCGTTATGGCTACACCTTC. It specifies CASSLWGDSGRYGYTF.

The rearrangement joins TRBV12-5 to TRBJ2-6, with D hard to call. The CDR3 extends over 18 amino acids. The germline V gene encodes CDR1 LGHNT and CDR2 FRNRAP. V gave up 0 bases and J gave up 0 bases, with 12 bases separating them. Here the CDR3 reads CASGLVVQASSGANVLTF. CDR3 bases: TGTGCTAGTGGTTTGGTAGTGCAAGCCAGCTCTGGGGCCAACGTCCTGACTTTC.

This chain joins TRBV5-1 and TRBJ1-2; perhaps TRBD1 as D (5 bases). The CDR3 runs to 16 residues. The germline CDR1 and CDR2 sequences are SGHRS and YFSETQ. The V gene lost 4 bases and the J gene lost 2 bases, with 18 bases spanning the gap. CDR3 nucleotide sequence: TGCGCCAGCAGCCGCAATATCCAGGGACTCAACTATGGCTACACCTTC. Amino acid sequence: CASSRNIQGLNYGYTF.

This clonotype appeared a few times. V gene TRBV27 combines with J gene TRBJ2-7; D remains unclear. CDR3 length: 13 amino acids. Germline assignment: CDR1 MNHEY and CDR2 SMNVEV (reference sequence). V lost 6 bases and J lost 0, with 9 bases in between. CDR3 sequence reads: CASSDFFSYEQYF. The CDR3 region has the DNA TGTGCCAGCAGCGACTTCTTCTCCTACGAGCAGTACTTC.

This clonotype has more than one count but fewer than ten. The chain couples TRBV7-9 to TRBJ2-7; D unresolved. The CDR3 is made up of 12 amino acids. Per germline, CDR1 SEHNR and CDR2 FQNEAQ (reference sequence). Trimming took 5 bases from V and 4 from J, leaving 9 bases between them. CDR3 protein: CASSHQNYEQYF. CDR3 DNA sequence: TGTGCCAGCAGCCATCAGAATTACGAGCAGTACTTC.